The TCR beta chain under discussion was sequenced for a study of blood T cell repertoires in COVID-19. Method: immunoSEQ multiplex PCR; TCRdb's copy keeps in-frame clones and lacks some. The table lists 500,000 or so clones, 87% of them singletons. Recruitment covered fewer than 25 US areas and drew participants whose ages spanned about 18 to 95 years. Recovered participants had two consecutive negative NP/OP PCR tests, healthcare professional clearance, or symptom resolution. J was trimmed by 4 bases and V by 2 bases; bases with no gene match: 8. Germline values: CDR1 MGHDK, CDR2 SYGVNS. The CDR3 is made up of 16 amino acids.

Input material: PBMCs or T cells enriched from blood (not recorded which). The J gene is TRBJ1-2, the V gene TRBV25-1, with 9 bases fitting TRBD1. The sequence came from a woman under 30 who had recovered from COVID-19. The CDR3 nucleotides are TGTGCCAGCAGTGAAGTCCCGGGACAGGGACGCTATGGCTACACCTTC. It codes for CASSEVPGQGRYGYTF.